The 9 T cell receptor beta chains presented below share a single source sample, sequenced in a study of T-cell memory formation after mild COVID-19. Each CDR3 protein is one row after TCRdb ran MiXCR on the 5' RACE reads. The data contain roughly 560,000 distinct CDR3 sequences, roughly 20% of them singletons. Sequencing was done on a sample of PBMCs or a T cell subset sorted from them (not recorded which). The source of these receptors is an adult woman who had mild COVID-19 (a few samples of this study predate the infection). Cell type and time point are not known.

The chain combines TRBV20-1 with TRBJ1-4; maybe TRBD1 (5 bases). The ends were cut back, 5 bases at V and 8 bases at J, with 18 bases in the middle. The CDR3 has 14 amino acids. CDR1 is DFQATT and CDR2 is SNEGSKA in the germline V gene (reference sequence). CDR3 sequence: CSAVAGTAGEKLFF. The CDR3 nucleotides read TGCAGTGCTGTCGCCGGGACGGCGGGCGAAAAACTGTTTTTT.

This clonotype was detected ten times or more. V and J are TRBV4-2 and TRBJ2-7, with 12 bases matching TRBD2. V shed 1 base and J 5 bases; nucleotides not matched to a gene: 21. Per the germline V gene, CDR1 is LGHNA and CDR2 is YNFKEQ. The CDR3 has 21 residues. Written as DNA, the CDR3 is TGTGCCAGCAGCCAAGTCCGAGCTAGCGGGAGGGCCAAAAACTTTAGCCACGAGCAGTACTTC. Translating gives CASSQVRASGRAKNFSHEQYF.

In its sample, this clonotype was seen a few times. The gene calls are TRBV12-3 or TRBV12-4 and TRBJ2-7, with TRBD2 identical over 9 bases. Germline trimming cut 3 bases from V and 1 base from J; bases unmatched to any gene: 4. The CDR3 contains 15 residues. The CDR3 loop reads CASSFRAGGSYEQYF. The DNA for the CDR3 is TGTGCCAGCAGTTTTAGGGCGGGAGGGTCCTACGAGCAGTACTTC.

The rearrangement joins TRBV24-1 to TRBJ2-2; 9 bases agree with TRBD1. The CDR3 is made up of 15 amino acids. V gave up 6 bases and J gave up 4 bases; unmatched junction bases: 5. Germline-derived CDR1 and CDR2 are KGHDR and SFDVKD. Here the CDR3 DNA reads TGTGCCACCAGTTTGGGACAGGGAAGCACCGGGGAGCTGTTTTTT. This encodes CATSLGQGSTGELFF.

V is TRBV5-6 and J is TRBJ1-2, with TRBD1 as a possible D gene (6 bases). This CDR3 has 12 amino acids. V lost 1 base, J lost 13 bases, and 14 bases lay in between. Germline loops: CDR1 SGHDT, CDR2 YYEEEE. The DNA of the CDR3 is TGTGCCAGCAGCTTGAGACAGGTAGTTTGCACCTTC. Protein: CASSLRQVVCTF.

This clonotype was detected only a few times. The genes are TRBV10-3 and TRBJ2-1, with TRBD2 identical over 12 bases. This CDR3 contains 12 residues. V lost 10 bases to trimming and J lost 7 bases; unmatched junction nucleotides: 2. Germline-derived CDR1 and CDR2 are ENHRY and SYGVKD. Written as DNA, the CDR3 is TGTGCCACCGGGACTAGCGGGAATGAGCAGTTCTTC. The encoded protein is CATGTSGNEQFF.

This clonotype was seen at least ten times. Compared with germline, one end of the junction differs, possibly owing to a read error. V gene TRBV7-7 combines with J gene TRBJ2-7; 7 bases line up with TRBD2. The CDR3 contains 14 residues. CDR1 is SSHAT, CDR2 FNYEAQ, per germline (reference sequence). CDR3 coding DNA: TGTGCTAGCAGCTTAGCCGCGGGAGACTACGAGCAGTACTTC. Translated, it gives CASSLAAGDYEQYF.

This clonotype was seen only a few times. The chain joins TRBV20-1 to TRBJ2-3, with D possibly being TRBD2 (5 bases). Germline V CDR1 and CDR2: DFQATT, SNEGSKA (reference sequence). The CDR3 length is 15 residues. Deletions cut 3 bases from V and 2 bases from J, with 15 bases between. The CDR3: CSASDQRDPTDTQYF. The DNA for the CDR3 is TGCAGTGCTAGTGACCAACGGGATCCCACAGATACGCAGTATTTT.

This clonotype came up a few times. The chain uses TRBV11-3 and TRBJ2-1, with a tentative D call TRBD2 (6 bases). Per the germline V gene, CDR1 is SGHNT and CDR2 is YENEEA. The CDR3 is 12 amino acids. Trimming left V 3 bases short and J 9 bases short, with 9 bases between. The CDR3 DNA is TGTGCCAGCAGCTTTGGCGGGATTGAGCAGTTCTTC. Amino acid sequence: CASSFGGIEQFF.